This T cell receptor (beta chain) was sequenced in a study of vaccination effects on CD4 cells after COVID-19. About the research overall: After expansion with viral peptide pools in the ViraFEST assay, antigen-specific CD4+ T cells were sequenced. The study's findings and limits: In convalescents, post-vaccine spike-reactive clones were mainly new clones induced by vaccination. Late post-vaccination samples showed marked contraction of infection- and vaccine-induced clones.

There are 13 residues in the CDR3. Germline assignment: CDR1 MNHEY and CDR2 SVGAGI. Subsequent to a culture period of more than 9 days, CD4+ T cells were isolated. This person caught SARS-CoV-2 sometime from March to December 2020, and PCR testing confirmed the infection. Each person got two doses of an mRNA SARS-CoV-2 vaccine, BNT162b2 or mRNA-1273. The method was immunoSEQ multiplex PCR; TCRdb's version includes in-frame clones alone and lacks a portion of them. The sample holds approximately 30,000 clones, around 79% seen once. About this clone: Its antigen is as yet unknown.

Sequencing was performed on CD4+ T cells from PBMCs cultured without peptide, taken after COVID-19 vaccination. This chain joins TRBV6-5 and TRBJ2-2, with 10 bases identical to TRBD2. The source of this sequence is a human donor who had a prior SARS-CoV-2 infection. DNA for the CDR3: TGTAGACGGGGGACTAGCGACACCGGGGAGCTGTTTTTT. Translating it yields CRRGTSDTGELFF.